This T cell receptor beta chain was retrieved from a study of neurological immune-mediated disorders. Whole-study findings and limits: Falling below healthy controls, multiple sclerosis showed the least TCR clonal expansion, while HTLV-1-associated myelopathy showed the most.

This clonotype was recorded at least ten times. Its target is not known. cDNA was made by 5'RACE with 10-nucleotide random UMIs. TCRdb reprocessed the 5' RACE reads via MiXCR and lists one record per CDR3 protein. The sample consists of 77,000 or so distinct CDR3 sequences, around a tenth of them appearing once. The CDR3 length is 17 residues. Unmatched junction bases numbered 14, after V lost 8 bases and J lost 7 bases. Germline CDR1 reads MNHNS; CDR2 reads SASEGT. The receptor comes from a man between 50 and 59 years old in good health. The sequenced material came from PBMCs. The genes are TRBV6-1 and TRBJ2-1; the match to TRBD2 covers 13 bases. CDR3 nucleotide sequence: TGTGCCAGCTCGGTCACTACCGGACTAGCGGGAGAAAATGAGCAGTTCTTC. Translated, it gives CASSVTTGLAGENEQFF.